The next 30 T cell receptor beta chains were all read from a single sample in a study of blood T cell repertoires in COVID-19. The method was immunoSEQ multiplex PCR; TCRdb's version includes in-frame clones alone and lacks a portion of them. The table shows roughly 150,000 clones, with more than 65% occurring only once. The sequencing input was PBMCs or T cells enriched from blood (not recorded which). These receptors originate from a man aged 60 to 75 who had recovered from COVID-19.

The rearrangement uses TRBV5-1 and TRBJ1-1; D unresolved. V lost 0 bases to trimming and J lost 1 base, with 7 bases between them. Germline V CDR1 and CDR2: SGHRS, YFSETQ. This CDR3 contains 14 residues. CDR3 coding DNA: TGCGCCAGCAGCTTGGATGGCCCGAACACTGAAGCTTTCTTT. Translated: CASSLDGPNTEAFF.

V and J are TRBV11-2 and TRBJ2-1, with 10 bases aligning to TRBD1. Per germline, CDR1 SGHAT and CDR2 FQNNGV. V was clipped by 5 bases and J by 3 bases; unmatched bases: 4. The CDR3 runs 15 residues. The CDR3 nucleotides are TGTGCCAGCAGCATGGGACAGGGGTTCTACAATGAGCAGTTCTTC. It yields the protein CASSMGQGFYNEQFF.

The J gene is TRBJ1-2, the V gene TRBV4-1, with no clear D. The V and J ends lost 4 bases and 9 bases respectively, with 15 bases between them. The length of the CDR3 is 13 residues. Germline-derived CDR1 and CDR2 are MGHRA and YSYEKL. The CDR3 DNA reads as TGCGCCAGCAGCCCCGTGGACGGGAAGAGCTACACCTTC. It encodes CASSPVDGKSYTF.

The gene calls are TRBV19 and TRBJ2-3; 9 nucleotides line up with TRBD2. The CDR3 loop spans 17 amino acids. Germline lookup yields CDR1 LNHDA and CDR2 SQIVND (reference sequence). After removal of 3 bases from V and 4 bases from J, the junction contained 11 bases not matched to a gene. In DNA form, the CDR3 reads TGTGCCAGTAGTATCGGTCGGCGGGGGGGCCTCCCAGATACGCAGTATTTT. Translated: CASSIGRRGGLPDTQYF.

The rearrangement links TRBV7-3 to TRBJ2-3, with a weak D call TRBD2 (5 bases). V lost 5 bases and J lost 0, with 15 bases in between. Germline-derived CDR1 and CDR2 are SGHTA and FQGTGA. There are 16 residues in the CDR3. In nucleotides, the CDR3 is TGTGCCAGCAGCCTCCTGGGAGATACTAGCACAGATACGCAGTATTTT. Translating it yields CASSLLGDTSTDTQYF.

The V call is TRBV14, the J call TRBJ1-1; D is ambiguous. V dropped 0 bases and J dropped 4 bases, with 15 bases sitting between them. Germline CDR1 SGHDN, CDR2 FVKESK. CDR3 length: 16 residues. CDR3 nucleotide sequence: TGTGCCAGCAGCCAAGATCGGATGGGAGTGGGCACTGAAGCTTTCTTT. Translation: CASSQDRMGVGTEAFF.

The V call is TRBV29-1, the J call TRBJ2-2, with a possible D match to TRBD2 (6 bases). V lost 0 bases and J 5 bases, leaving 13 bases between the germline ends. The CDR3 runs 15 residues. Germline assignment: CDR1 SQVTM and CDR2 ANQGSEA. The CDR3 loop reads CSVEDPAGKTGELFF. CDR3 in DNA: TGCAGCGTTGAAGATCCTGCGGGAAAGACCGGGGAGCTGTTTTTT.

This clone was detected only once. The rearrangement links TRBV2 to TRBJ1-5, with 8 bases that match TRBD1. The CDR3 runs 15 residues. Germline V lookup: CDR1 SNHLY, CDR2 FYNNEI. Trimming at V came to 7 bases and at J to 4 bases, leaving 9 bases not matched to a gene. The CDR3 here is CASKEDRARNQPQHF. The CDR3 nucleotides read TGTGCCAGCAAGGAGGACAGGGCGAGAAATCAGCCCCAGCATTTT.

V gene TRBV19 combines with J gene TRBJ1-3; tentative D call: TRBD1 (6 bases). Trimming took off 5 bases at V and 6 bases at J, with 17 bases between the two ends. CDR1 LNHDA and CDR2 SQIVND come from the germline V gene (reference sequence). The CDR3 length is 15 residues. The DNA of the CDR3 is TGTGCCAGTAGTGCCCGACAGGCAGGGGAAAACACCATATATTTT. It specifies CASSARQAGENTIYF.

The chain couples TRBV9 to TRBJ2-1; tentatively, D is TRBD1 (7 bases). V was clipped by 4 bases and J by 7 bases, with 12 bases between them. The germline V gene has CDR1 SGDLS and CDR2 YYNGEE. The length of the CDR3 is 13 residues. Here the CDR3 reads CASSSAGGNEQFF. The CDR3 nucleotides read TGTGCCAGCAGCTCCGCAGGGGGGAATGAGCAGTTCTTC. The complete variable domain, with remaining parts taken from reference TRBV9 and TRBJ2-1, reads DSGVTQTPKHLITATGQRVTLRCSPRSGDLSVYWYQQSLDQGLQFLIQYYNGEERAKGNILERFSAQQFPDLHSELNLSSLELGDSALYFCASSSAGGNEQFFGPGTRLTVL.

The genes are TRBV3-1 (or the pseudogene TRBV3-2) and TRBJ2-1; 7 bases are a match to TRBD2. V shed 4 bases, J shed 6 bases, and the junction held 0 bases outside the gene matches. Germline CDR1 is LGHDT and CDR2 is YNNKEL (reference sequence). The CDR3 sequence is 12 residues long. The CDR3 DNA reads as TGTGCCAGCAGCCGGACTAGCAATGAGCAGTTCTTC. Encoded protein: CASSRTSNEQFF.

Here the CDR3 DNA reads TGCGCCAGCAGCTCGACCCTCCCACAACAGGTCGAGCAGTACTTC. Translating it yields CASSSTLPQQVEQYF. The genes are TRBV5-1 and TRBJ2-7; possibly TRBD1 for D (5 bases). CDR3 length: 15 residues. V lost 3 bases and J lost 6, with 19 bases in between. The germline V gene encodes CDR1 SGHRS and CDR2 YFSETQ.

The chain employs TRBV2 and TRBJ2-7, with 8 bases that match TRBD1. J was trimmed by 9 bases and V by 3 bases; bases with no gene match: 13. Looked up from germline, CDR1 is SNHLY and CDR2 is FYNNEI. CDR3 size: 15 residues. The CDR3 DNA is TGTGCCAGCAGTGATGTTGGACAGGGTGGGATAAGGCAGTACTTC. Its translation is CASSDVGQGGIRQYF.

The rearrangement uses TRBV28 and TRBJ2-7, with 9 positions matching TRBD1. The J segment lost 4 bases and the V segment lost 6 bases, leaving 13 bases of the junction unmatched. CDR1 and CDR2 (germline): MDHEN, SYDVKM. The CDR3 loop spans 16 amino acids. This chain's CDR3 is CASRRGHGTGTYEQYF. The CDR3 DNA follows: TGTGCCAGCAGACGAGGGCACGGGACAGGGACTTACGAGCAGTACTTC.

The J gene is TRBJ2-3, the V gene TRBV9, with no clear D. The CDR3 length is 15 residues. Germline V gene lookup returns CDR1 SGDLS and CDR2 YYNGEE. The V end lost 3 bases, the J end lost 0 bases, and 11 bases lay between the germline ends. CDR3 amino acids: CASSGWAPSTDTQYF. DNA for the CDR3: TGTGCCAGCAGCGGTTGGGCCCCCAGCACAGATACGCAGTATTTT. Combining the CDR3 with reference TRBV9 and TRBJ2-3 gives the whole variable domain DSGVTQTPKHLITATGQRVTLRCSPRSGDLSVYWYQQSLDQGLQFLIQYYNGEERAKGNILERFSAQQFPDLHSELNLSSLELGDSALYFCASSGWAPSTDTQYFGPGTRLTVL.

The CDR3 nucleotides are TGTGCCAGCAGTTTTTTGCTAGCGGGAGGGTTATACGAGCAGTACTTC. It encodes CASSFLLAGGLYEQYF. The chain uses TRBV27 and TRBJ2-7; 12 bases align to TRBD2. V gave up 3 bases and J gave up 4 bases; unmatched junction bases: 7. There are 16 residues in the CDR3. CDR1 and CDR2 (germline): MNHEY, SMNVEV (reference sequence).

This rearrangement joins TRBV28 to TRBJ2-7, with D possibly TRBD2 on 5 matching bases. Trimming took off 3 bases at V and 5 bases at J, with 14 bases between the two ends. The CDR3 spans 14 residues. Per the germline V gene, CDR1 is MDHEN and CDR2 is SYDVKM. The chain's CDR3 is CASSFEGTGNEQYF. The CDR3 bases are TGTGCCAGCAGTTTTGAAGGCACGGGGAACGAGCAGTACTTC.

The chain links TRBV6-5 to TRBJ1-2, with D maybe TRBD1 (5 bases). The length of the CDR3 is 13 residues. The V and J ends lost 6 bases and 1 base respectively, with 9 bases between them. From germline, CDR1 is MNHEY and CDR2 SVGAGI. The CDR3 is CASRTDSNYGYTF. DNA for the CDR3: TGTGCCAGCAGAACCGACAGTAACTATGGCTACACCTTC.

The CDR3 region is CASSLVGGEETQYF. CDR3 DNA: TGTGCCAGCAGCTTAGTTGGCGGGGAGGAGACCCAGTACTTC. This sequence joins TRBV7-9 and TRBJ2-5, with a weak D call TRBD2 (6 bases). The CDR3 contains 14 residues. V dropped 1 base and J dropped 5 bases, with 11 bases sitting between them. Looked up from germline, CDR1 is SEHNR and CDR2 is FQNEAQ (reference sequence).

The gene calls are TRBV5-1 and TRBJ2-1; D is perhaps TRBD2 (5 bases). Trimming shortened V by 3 bases and J by 5 bases, and 18 bases separated the two germline ends. Looked up from germline, CDR1 is SGHRS and CDR2 is YFSETQ. This CDR3 spans 16 amino acids. This CDR3 is CASSYDSGVGNNEQFF. CDR3 in DNA: TGCGCCAGCAGCTACGACTCCGGGGTGGGGAACAATGAGCAGTTCTTC.

This clone showed up just once. The V gene is TRBV28, the J gene TRBJ2-7; 8 positions agree with TRBD2. Trimming removed 1 base from V and 6 bases from J; junction bases left unmatched: 5. The germline gives CDR1 MDHEN, CDR2 SYDVKM. The CDR3 consists of 14 residues. CDR3 loop: CASSLLAGIREQYF. The CDR3 DNA reads TGTGCCAGCAGTTTATTAGCGGGAATACGCGAGCAGTACTTC.

This clone was seen a single time. V gene TRBV3-1 (or the pseudogene TRBV3-2) combines with J gene TRBJ2-5; D is possibly TRBD2 (6 bases). This CDR3 region has 16 residues. Trimming removed 0 bases at V and 1 base at J, with 12 bases between. The germline V gene has CDR1 LGHDT and CDR2 YNNKEL (reference sequence). DNA for the CDR3: TGTGCCAGCAGCCAAGATGGTTGGCGGGGCCAAGAGACCCAGTACTTC. This sequence encodes CASSQDGWRGQETQYF.

The chain is built from TRBV2 and TRBJ1-5; D not certain. The CDR3 spans 13 residues. With 4 bases removed from V and 4 bases from J, the gap between germline ends came to 8 bases. The germline CDR1 and CDR2 sequences are SNHLY and FYNNEI. This CDR3 reads CASSVLDNQPQHF. The CDR3 DNA reads TGTGCCAGCAGTGTACTAGATAATCAGCCCCAGCATTTT. Looking up the rest from reference TRBV2 and TRBJ1-5 gives the full variable domain: EPEVTQTPSHQVTQMGQEVILRCVPISNHLYFYWYRQILGQKVEFLVSFYNNEISEKSEIFDDQFSVERPDGSNFTLKIRSTKLEDSAMYFCASSVLDNQPQHFGDGTRLSIL.

The J gene is TRBJ2-1, the V gene TRBV7-3; TRBD2 aligns across 11 bases. The CDR3 has 16 residues. J lost 4 bases, V lost 6 bases, and 8 bases had no gene match. The germline CDR1 and CDR2 sequences are SGHTA and FQGTGA. The CDR3 protein is CASSFSGGAGYNEQFF. The CDR3 DNA reads as TGTGCCAGCAGTTTTAGCGGGGGGGCCGGATACAATGAGCAGTTCTTC.

The rearrangement uses TRBV24-1 and TRBJ1-2; D not resolved. Germline loops: CDR1 KGHDR, CDR2 SFDVKD. This CDR3 is 14 amino acids long. V was clipped by 5 bases and J by 7 bases, with 16 bases between them. CDR3 nucleotide sequence: TGTGCCACCAGTGCCTCTCGGGAGGGTTTTGGCTACACCTTC. This encodes CATSASREGFGYTF.

The DNA of the CDR3 is TGTGCCAGCGGTTCCCTCGGCAGGACCTACGAGCAGTACTTC. It encodes CASGSLGRTYEQYF. The chain recombines TRBV28 with TRBJ2-7, with no clear D. CDR1 and CDR2 from the germline V gene are MDHEN and SYDVKM. The CDR3 consists of 14 residues. V gave up 8 bases and J gave up 2 bases, with 16 bases separating them.

The V gene is TRBV7-9, the J gene TRBJ2-7, with D maybe TRBD1 (6 bases). The CDR3 loop spans 12 amino acids. V was cut by 6 bases and J by 4 bases, with 10 bases left in between. Germline lookup yields CDR1 SEHNR and CDR2 FQNEAQ (reference sequence). CDR3 sequence (DNA): TGTGCCAGCAGTGCTACAGGGTACGAGCAGTACTTC. Its protein is CASSATGYEQYF.

CDR3 in DNA: TGTGCCAGCAGCTTGAGCGGGGGGGAGACCCAGTACTTC. This gives the protein CASSLSGGETQYF. The V and J genes are TRBV5-4 and TRBJ2-5; 9 bases map to TRBD2. The CDR3 loop spans 13 amino acids. Unmatched junction bases numbered 0, after V lost 1 base and J lost 5 bases. The germline V gene has CDR1 SGHNT and CDR2 YYREEE (reference sequence).

The chain uses TRBV2 and TRBJ2-1; tentatively, D is TRBD1 (6 bases). Trimming removed 7 bases at V and 6 bases at J, with 13 bases between. Germline values: CDR1 SNHLY, CDR2 FYNNEI. CDR3 length: 13 residues. In DNA, the CDR3 is TGTGCCAGCAAGGGGGAGCCATCCAATGAGCAGTTCTTC. Protein: CASKGEPSNEQFF.

The rearrangement joins TRBV19 to TRBJ2-3, with TRBD1 matching 7 bases. Germline CDR1 reads LNHDA; CDR2 reads SQIVND (reference sequence). The CDR3 runs 16 residues. With V trimmed by 5 bases and J by 6 bases, 14 bases remained unmatched. DNA for the CDR3: TGTGCCAGTAGTGTGTCACAGGGGAGAAGAGGGGATACGCAGTATTTT. This sequence encodes CASSVSQGRRGDTQYF. The variable domain in full, with the rest retrieved from reference TRBV19 and TRBJ2-3, is DGGITQSPKYLFRKEGQNVTLSCEQNLNHDAMYWYRQDPGQGLRLIYYSQIVNDFQKGDIAEGYSVSREKKESFPLTVTSAQKNPTAFYLCASSVSQGRRGDTQYFGPGTRLTVL.